This T cell receptor beta chain derives from a study of Ad26.COV2.S vaccination and SARS-CoV-2 variants. Study-wide context: This donor came from the COV1001 trial of Ad26.COV2.S. Into the muscle, Ad26.COV2.S was dosed once or twice, 56 days apart.

This clone was picked up one time. The treatment was: 15 to 20 received Ad26.COV2.S at low or high dose, single or two shots; about 5 received placebo; per-sample allocation not given. Day 63 after the first vaccine or placebo injection was the time point for sampling. The germline V gene has CDR1 SGHRS and CDR2 YFSETQ. CDR3 length: 16 residues. V lost 0 bases, J lost 6 bases, and 19 bases lay in between. Sequencing was performed with immunoSEQ multiplex PCR; in TCRdb, only in-frame clones are kept and a portion is missing. The sample has 500,000 or so clones; roughly 89% are singletons. This sample comprised peripheral blood, obtained in a trial of Ad26.COV2.S vaccine versus placebo. V is TRBV5-1 and J is TRBJ2-7; D possibly corresponds to TRBD2 (6 bases). This clonotype was sampled from a person aged 18 to 65 who received the Ad26.COV2.S COVID-19 vaccine or a placebo. CDR3 bases: TGCGCCAGCAGCTTGGTGGTCGGTAGCGGAGATACCGAGCAGTACTTC. Its translation is CASSLVVGSGDTEQYF.